One sample yielded the 29 T cell receptor beta chains listed below, sequenced in a study of OX40 agonist ivuxolimab in advanced cancers. The assay was immunoSEQ multiplex PCR, and TCRdb's table has in-frame clones only and misses some. The sample contains under 80,000 clones, about 89% of which appear only once. The starting material was CD4+ or CD8+ T cells sorted from blood, obtained in a trial of the OX40 agonist ivuxolimab. The receptors here all came from an adult with an advanced solid tumor such as melanoma, head and neck, liver or kidney cancer.

The chain links TRBV7-2 to TRBJ1-2; 7 nucleotides match TRBD1. CDR3 length: 13 residues. Germline V gives CDR1 SGHTA, CDR2 FQGNSA. The junction had 4 bases not matched to a gene; V was cut back by 5 bases and J by 4 bases. Here the CDR3 reads CASSRQGGYGYTF. CDR3 bases: TGTGCCAGCAGCCGACAGGGTGGCTATGGCTACACCTTC.

The chain links TRBV9 to TRBJ1-1; 10 nucleotides match TRBD1. With V trimmed by 2 bases and J by 4 bases, 17 bases remained unmatched. Germline lookup yields CDR1 SGDLS and CDR2 YYNGEE. This CDR3 is 19 amino acids long. This CDR3 is CASSVQPPDRGLGTTEAFF. The CDR3 DNA sequence: TGTGCCAGCAGCGTCCAACCTCCCGACAGGGGGCTGGGGACCACTGAAGCTTTCTTT.

This clone turned up a few times. V is TRBV5-4 and J is TRBJ2-7; 7 nucleotides align to TRBD2. The CDR3 totals 13 residues. V lost 3 bases, J lost 3 bases, and 3 bases stayed unmatched. The germline V gene has CDR1 SGHNT and CDR2 YYREEE (reference sequence). DNA of the CDR3: TGTGCCAGCAGCTCTAGCGGAGGCTACGAGCAGTACTTC. This translates into CASSSSGGYEQYF.

The V call is TRBV5-1, the J call TRBJ2-3; 12 positions match TRBD2. Losses at the gene ends were 6 bases for V and 4 bases for J; bases not matched to a gene: 15. Germline CDR1 and CDR2: SGHRS and YFSETQ. The CDR3 is 18 amino acids. The CDR3, as DNA: TGCGCCAGCACCCCTTTGGTAGCGACTAGCGGGGGCCCAGATACGCAGTATTTT. This translates into CASTPLVATSGGPDTQYF. Full variable domain (outside the CDR3, taken from reference TRBV5-1 and TRBJ2-3): KAGVTQTPRYLIKTRGQQVTLSCSPISGHRSVSWYQQTPGQGLQFLFEYFSETQRNKGNFPGRFSGRQFSNSRSEMNVSTLELGDSALYLCASTPLVATSGGPDTQYFGPGTRLTVL.

The V gene is TRBV18, the J gene TRBJ2-2; D unclear. Trimming took off 5 bases at V and 1 base at J, with 8 bases between the two ends. Germline loops: CDR1 KGHSH, CDR2 LQKENI. The CDR3 extends over 14 amino acids. The CDR3 bases are TGTGCCAGCTCAAGAACACAGAACACCGGGGAGCTGTTTTTT. Translating gives CASSRTQNTGELFF.

The rearrangement uses TRBV19 and TRBJ2-7, with 7 bases identical to TRBD1. J was trimmed by 3 bases and V by 3 bases; bases with no gene match: 8. From germline, CDR1 is LNHDA and CDR2 SQIVND (reference sequence). The CDR3 length is 15 residues. The chain's CDR3 is CASSIETGAFYEQYF. In DNA form, the CDR3 reads TGTGCCAGTAGTATCGAAACAGGGGCGTTCTACGAGCAGTACTTC.

This clone was seen just once. The chain has TRBV19 and TRBJ1-5; D gene ambiguous. V was pared by 2 bases and J by 0 bases, with 8 bases between. Germline CDR1 is LNHDA and CDR2 is SQIVND (reference sequence). The CDR3 sequence is 15 residues long. CDR3 residues: CASSIPSLSNQPQHF. CDR3 DNA sequence: TGTGCCAGTAGTATACCCAGCCTTAGCAATCAGCCCCAGCATTTT.

CDR3 amino acids: CASSQNGQGSSPLHF. The CDR3 nucleotides are TGTGCCAGCAGTCAAAACGGGCAGGGAAGCTCACCCCTCCACTTT. The J gene is TRBJ1-6, the V gene TRBV27, with a possible D match to TRBD1 (5 bases). The germline gives CDR1 MNHEY, CDR2 SMNVEV (reference sequence). The germline V and J ends were trimmed by 5 bases and 10 bases, with 18 bases remaining between them. The CDR3 loop spans 15 amino acids.

V usage is TRBV19 and J usage is TRBJ2-5; perhaps TRBD1 as D (6 bases). Trimming removed 4 bases from V and 3 bases from J, with 15 bases in between. This CDR3 has 15 amino acids. Germline CDR1 reads LNHDA; CDR2 reads SQIVND (reference sequence). The CDR3: CASSTFPGTKETQYF. As DNA, the CDR3 is TGTGCCAGTAGTACCTTCCCCGGGACAAAAGAGACCCAGTACTTC.

This clone came up a few times. The chain couples TRBV7-2 to TRBJ1-3, with D maybe TRBD1 (6 bases). Deletions cut 6 bases from V and 3 bases from J, with 12 bases between. CDR1 is SGHTA, CDR2 FQGNSA, per germline. This CDR3 is 14 amino acids long. The CDR3 is CASRPGQLGNTIYF. CDR3 bases: TGTGCCAGCAGACCCGGACAGCTTGGAAACACCATATATTTT. Full variable domain (rest looked up from reference TRBV7-2 and TRBJ1-3): GAGVSQSPSNKVTEKGKDVELRCDPISGHTALYWYRQSLGQGLEFLIYFQGNSAPDKSGLPSDRFSAERTGGSVSTLTIQRTQQEDSAVYLCASRPGQLGNTIYFGEGSWLTVV.

The rearrangement uses TRBV28 and TRBJ1-5; tentative D call: TRBD1 (5 bases). Trimming stripped 7 bases from V and 0 bases from J, with 10 bases between. CDR3 length equals 14 residues. The V gene's germline CDR1 is MDHEN and CDR2 SYDVKM. The CDR3 bases are TGTGCCAGCACCCCCGGGGGTAGCAATCAGCCCCAGCATTTT. This sequence encodes CASTPGGSNQPQHF.

This clone has just one count. J is TRBJ2-1 and V is TRBV7-2; 8 bases agree with TRBD2. Germline CDR1 SGHTA, CDR2 FQGNSA. V shed 1 base and J 3 bases; nucleotides not matched to a gene: 8. The CDR3 is made up of 17 amino acids. The DNA of the CDR3 is TGTGCCAGCAGCTTAGAGCCGGGGGGGAGTTTCTACAATGAGCAGTTCTTC. Translated: CASSLEPGGSFYNEQFF.

This clone was observed once. The genes are TRBV21-1 and TRBJ1-2; the D call TRBD1 from the table was never checked on the DNA. TRBV21-1 corresponds to a pseudogene. This CDR3 has 15 amino acids. The CDR3 protein is CASSKGRRRNYGYTF. The CDR3 DNA is TGTGCCAGCAGCAAAGGCAGGCGTCGTAACTATGGCTACACCTTC.

This clone has more than one count but fewer than ten. V is TRBV28 and J is TRBJ1-4, with a possible D match to TRBD1 (6 bases). V lost 6 bases to trimming and J lost 2 bases, with 16 bases between them. This CDR3 is built from 16 residues. Per germline, CDR1 MDHEN and CDR2 SYDVKM. The CDR3 sequence is CASRFRGARTNEKLFF. CDR3 DNA sequence: TGTGCCAGCAGGTTCAGGGGTGCCCGCACTAATGAAAAACTGTTTTTT. The complete variable domain, with remaining parts taken from reference TRBV28 and TRBJ1-4, reads DVKVTQSSRYLVKRTGEKVFLECVQDMDHENMFWYRQDPGLGLRLIYFSYDVKMKEKGDIPEGYSVSREKKERFSLILESASTNQTSMYLCASRFRGARTNEKLFFGSGTQLSVL.

This clone showed up just a few times. The chain couples TRBV2 to TRBJ1-1; 8 bases align to TRBD1. CDR3 length: 13 amino acids. In germline, CDR1 is SNHLY, CDR2 FYNNEI. Trimming cost V 8 bases and J 4 bases; bases outside gene matches: 6. CDR3: CASLRTGGTEAFF. Written as DNA, the CDR3 is TGTGCCAGCCTACGAACAGGGGGCACTGAAGCTTTCTTT.

This clone occurred a few times. This sequence joins TRBV14 and TRBJ2-7; tentative D call: TRBD1 (6 bases). The CDR3 loop spans 13 amino acids. V lost 6 bases and J lost 3, with 12 bases in between. Germline CDR1 SGHDN, CDR2 FVKESK. The CDR3, as DNA: TGTGCCAGCAGTAGGTCGGACAGCTACGAGCAGTACTTC. This codes for CASSRSDSYEQYF.

The CDR3 spells CASSNMEGREKLFF. The CDR3, as DNA: TGTGCCAGTAGTAACATGGAGGGGCGAGAAAAACTGTTTTTT. The gene calls are TRBV19 and TRBJ1-4, with D perhaps matching TRBD1 (5 bases). CDR1 and CDR2 from the germline V gene are LNHDA and SQIVND (reference sequence). This CDR3 comprises 14 residues. V was clipped by 4 bases and J by 8 bases, with 14 bases between them.

This chain uses TRBV6-1 with TRBJ1-3; TRBD1 matches 8 bases. The CDR3 runs 16 residues. Germline CDR1 reads MNHNS; CDR2 reads SASEGT. Unmatched junction bases numbered 6, after V lost 4 bases and J lost 1 base. The DNA for the CDR3 is TGTGCCAGCAGTGTATCCTGGACAGGGTCTGGAAACACCATATATTTT. Amino acids: CASSVSWTGSGNTIYF.

The rearrangement uses TRBV28 and TRBJ1-2, with D perhaps matching TRBD1 (6 bases). The ends were cut back, 6 bases at V and 6 bases at J, with 17 bases in the middle. The V gene's germline CDR1 is MDHEN and CDR2 SYDVKM. The CDR3 is made up of 14 amino acids. CDR3 coding DNA: TGTGCCAGCAGGAGTCAGGGGCTCTTCAATGGCTACACCTTC. Its protein product is CASRSQGLFNGYTF.

The V gene is TRBV6-1, the J gene TRBJ2-7; 11 nucleotides align to TRBD2. Germline CDR1 and CDR2: MNHNS and SASEGT. Germline trimming cut 6 bases from V and 3 bases from J; bases unmatched to any gene: 1. The CDR3 has 13 amino acids. The CDR3 coding sequence is TGTGCCAGCAGCCTAGCGGGAGGCTACGAGCAGTACTTC. Translating gives CASSLAGGYEQYF.

The chain is built from TRBV15 and TRBJ1-5; possible D gene TRBD1, 5 bases. The CDR3 consists of 14 residues. The germline V gene has CDR1 LNHNV and CDR2 YYDKDF (reference sequence). Trimming pared 2 bases from V and 4 bases from J, leaving 9 bases between. CDR3 nucleotide sequence: TGTGCCACCAGCAGAATCAGGGAAAATCAGCCCCAGCATTTT. It codes for CATSRIRENQPQHF.

The chain recombines TRBV5-1 with TRBJ2-5, with D unresolved. The CDR3 totals 14 residues. Germline V gives CDR1 SGHRS, CDR2 YFSETQ. Trimming left V 0 bases short and J 4 bases short, with 10 bases between. The CDR3 nucleotides are TGCGCCAGCAGCTTGGCAGTGGGTCGAGAGACCCAGTACTTC. Translating it yields CASSLAVGRETQYF.

This clone was recorded once. The chain employs TRBV29-1 and TRBJ2-7; no clear D. V shed 2 bases and J shed 1 base, with 9 bases lying between them. Germline V gives CDR1 SQVTM, CDR2 ANQGSEA. There are 13 residues in the CDR3. CDR3 coding DNA: TGCAGCGTTGAATCACAGAGATCCTACGAGCAGTACTTC. Residues: CSVESQRSYEQYF.

CDR3 nucleotides: TGTGCCAGCAGTTCCCCTGAGAGAGGGGCATACGAGCAGTACTTC. Amino acid sequence: CASSSPERGAYEQYF. The chain joins TRBV28 to TRBJ2-7; D could derive from TRBD1 or TRBD2 (5 bases each). The germline CDR1 and CDR2 sequences are MDHEN and SYDVKM. The CDR3 is 15 residues long. V gave up 4 bases and J gave up 4 bases, with 17 bases separating them.

V gene TRBV6-5 combines with J gene TRBJ2-7; 8 bases map to TRBD1. The J segment lost 5 bases and the V segment lost 6 bases, leaving 12 bases of the junction unmatched. CDR1 is MNHEY, CDR2 SVGAGI, per germline. CDR3 length: 15 amino acids. This CDR3 is CASRIRGQGGDEQYF. The CDR3 DNA follows: TGTGCCAGCAGAATCCGAGGACAGGGTGGCGACGAGCAGTACTTC.

V and J are TRBV28 and TRBJ1-2; D uncertain. CDR1 and CDR2 from the germline V gene are MDHEN and SYDVKM. This CDR3 spans 12 amino acids. Trimming pared 3 bases from V and 5 bases from J, leaving 7 bases between. In DNA, the CDR3 is TGTGCCAGCAGTTTTTCCTTATATGGCTACACCTTC. Its translation: CASSFSLYGYTF.

This chain links TRBV11-2 with TRBJ2-5; 7 bases align to TRBD2. There are 14 residues in the CDR3. The ends lost 11 bases at V and 5 bases at J; junction bases unmatched: 14. The germline CDR1 and CDR2 sequences are SGHAT and FQNNGV. The CDR3, as DNA: TGTGCCTCCGGGGAGGGGTCCAGGGCGGAGACCCAGTACTTC. Translated, it gives CASGEGSRAETQYF.

The CDR3 sequence is CASSLGGVRTDTQYF. CDR3 DNA sequence: TGCGCCAGCAGCTTGGGGGGCGTTAGGACAGATACGCAGTATTTT. This chain connects TRBV5-1 to TRBJ2-3; a possible D gene is TRBD1 (5 bases). CDR1 is SGHRS and CDR2 is YFSETQ in the germline V gene. The V and J ends lost 0 bases and 3 bases respectively, with 11 bases between them. The CDR3 extends over 15 amino acids. The full variable domain, in which reference TRBV5-1 and TRBJ2-3 provide the parts outside the CDR3, is KAGVTQTPRYLIKTRGQQVTLSCSPISGHRSVSWYQQTPGQGLQFLFEYFSETQRNKGNFPGRFSGRQFSNSRSEMNVSTLELGDSALYLCASSLGGVRTDTQYFGPGTRLTVL.

In its sample, this clone was seen once. DNA of the CDR3: TGTGCCTGGAGTGTTAGGGCCTATGGCTACACCTTC. Amino acids: CAWSVRAYGYTF. The J gene is TRBJ1-2, the V gene TRBV30, with D unclear. This CDR3 has 12 amino acids. V lost 0 bases to trimming and J lost 4 bases, with 6 bases between them. Germline V lookup: CDR1 GTSNPN, CDR2 SVGIG (reference sequence). Looking up the rest from reference TRBV30 and TRBJ1-2 gives the full variable domain: SQTIHQWPATLVQPVGSPLSLECTVEGTSNPNLYWYRQAAGRGLQLLFYSVGIGQISSEVPQNLSASRPQDRQFILSSKKLLLSDSGFYLCAWSVRAYGYTFGSGTRLTVV.